This is a list of T cell receptor beta chains from one sample in a study of beta chain features in type 1 diabetes. Sequenced by immunoSEQ multiplex PCR; TCRdb stores in-frame clones only, minus some. This sample has around 330,000 clones, with approximately 10% found just once. The sequencing input was naive CD4+ T cells from blood. The origin of the receptors is a woman in her twenties or thirties in good health. CDR3s leave out the opening cysteine and the closing phenylalanine or tryptophan.

V gene	J gene	CDR3 protein
TRBV19	TRBJ2-2	ASTSQRREDTGELF
TRBV7-2	TRBJ1-1	ASSWTGDTEAF
TRBV30	TRBJ1-5	AWSVGGTNQPQH
TRBV25-1	TRBJ1-2	ASSEIQRTGTGYT
TRBV4-2	TRBJ2-2	ASSQVEGLRDTGELF
TRBV6-5	TRBJ2-2	ASSGAGTTGELF
TRBV7-9	TRBJ2-3	ASSLRTSISADTQY
TRBV6-1	TRBJ1-5	ASSEAGAPQH
TRBV7-9	TRBJ1-1	ASSSSGRVMNTEAF
TRBV19	TRBJ2-1	ASSIASLAYNEQF
TRBV7-9	TRBJ2-6	ASSLTSVSSGANVLT
TRBV12-5	TRBJ2-5	ASGPPLRGRGQETQY
TRBV27	TRBJ2-7	ASSSSGTNYEQY
TRBV19	TRBJ2-5	ASNHRGQETQY
TRBV7-3	TRBJ2-5	ASSAGTSGFQETQY
TRBV7-2	TRBJ2-7	ASSLTSYEQY
TRBV30	TRBJ1-1	AWSVLSGAGLMTTEAF
TRBV7-9	TRBJ2-2	ASSLPGLGGELF
TRBV14	TRBJ2-5	ASSQSTEYQETQY
TRBV9	TRBJ2-1	ASSVTASGRYEQF
TRBV29-1	TRBJ2-7	SVEAGNSYEQY
TRBV28	TRBJ2-7	ASSPAGARLYEQY
TRBV27	TRBJ2-6	ASSFAGTSLSGANVLT